This TCR beta chain derives from a study of blood T cell repertoires in COVID-19. Germline assignment: CDR1 MDHEN and CDR2 SYDVKM. Deletions cut 3 bases from V and 1 base from J, with 3 bases between. This CDR3 is built from 12 residues. Data came from immunoSEQ multiplex PCR; TCRdb stores just in-frame clones and leaves some out. The data hold around 120,000 clones, with about 89% observed a single time. The chain couples TRBV28 to TRBJ1-1; D is undetermined. The receptor's source is a woman in her 70s with acute or convalescent COVID-19. The specimen was peripheral blood. This CDR3 reads CASSFRNTEAFF. The CDR3, as DNA: TGTGCCAGCAGTTTTAGGAACACTGAAGCTTTCTTT.